This T cell receptor (beta chain) was captured in a study of CD8 T cells in Susac syndrome (dated by TCRdb to the late 2010s). Regarding the complete study: Among the sequenced Susac syndrome patients, five or six had clinically active disease and eight were in clinical remission. Susac syndrome patients were therapy-naive, on corticosteroids (some also receiving IVIg), or on IVIg alone at blood withdrawal. The study used repertoire sequencing to test whether antigen drove CD8+ T cell activation and differentiation in Susac syndrome. Summary of the overall study and its limitations: In patients with Susac syndrome, the CD4+ T cell repertoire showed no detectable clonal expansion. The number of individuals in the TCR sequencing and HLA analysis was recognized as being relatively small.

Peripheral blood CD8+ and CD4+ T cells from healthy donors, Susac syndrome patients and multiple sclerosis patients were profiled by high-throughput TCR beta sequencing. The Susac syndrome patients fulfilled recently defined diagnostic criteria for definite or probable disease. Bulk CD8+ and CD4+ T cells were purified magnetically by negative isolation, whereas CD8+ TEMRA cells were enriched by FACS. Blood was collected in EDTA tubes and processed within 24 hours, with PBMCs isolated through density gradient centrifugation. PBMCs destined for TCR sequencing were cryopreserved in liquid nitrogen and later thawed in a 37 °C water bath. A purity of at least 90% was achieved for sorted or isolated CD4+, CD8+ and CD8+ TEMRA cells. RNA was extracted using the RNeasy kit, and about 0.45 to 1 ug of the RNA was reverse transcribed with random hexamers. The immunoSEQ multiplex PCR assay, covering 54 Vbeta and 13 Jbeta segments, was used to amplify TCR beta CDR3 regions. PCR amplification bias was corrected by using a synthetic template baseline for primer optimization and computational correction. On the study's bioinformatics: Reads were assigned to V, D and J genes according to IMGT and analyzed in immunoSEQ Analyzer, with only productive sequences retained. To calculate clonality, Shannon entropy was normalized by log2 of the number of productive unique sequences and then subtracted from one. For each patient and control, public and private clones were evaluated among the 100 most prevalent clones. Susac-specific clones were defined as absent from healthy and MS cohorts, over a thousand published viral clones and other ImmuneACCESS disease sequences. The raw public reads went through TCRdb reprocessing: fastp at Q25, MiXCR clone calling, in-frame beta chains kept. Each record represents a unique CDR3 protein, reported with the most common genes and DNA among its rows. These V and J calls are TCRdb output, not the study's own analysis. The sample yields approximately 160,000 distinct CDR3 sequences; about 96% were counted once. The top ten clones comprise approximately 0.12% of the sample.

Turning to this clonotype: No antigen is known for it. Per-base quality was not reported, and no clone a single base away is much larger than it.

The TCR was taken from a human donor with Susac syndrome. Sequenced sample: CD4+ T cells from PBMCs.

The CDR3 region has the sequence CASSTRRQGPPYEQYF. The base sequence is TGTGCCAGCAGTACCCGCCGCCAGGGACCCCCCTACGAGCAGTACTTC. The chain employs TRBV27 and TRBJ2-7; the D gene is possibly TRBD1 or TRBD2, each agreeing over 5 bases. Including the terminal cysteine and phenylalanine, the CDR3 comprises 16 residues. Solely the CDR3 DNA is kept, with 48 bases framed from the first base. V was cut back by 5 bases and J by 2 bases, leaving a gap of 19 bases between them. From the germline V gene (reference sequence), CDR1 is MNHEY and CDR2 is SMNVEV.